The rows below give T cell receptor beta chains drawn from one sample of a study of CD8 T cells in Susac syndrome. One entry per CDR3 protein results from TCRdb running MiXCR on the immunoSEQ multiplex PCR reads. The sample yields a few hundred thousand distinct CDR3 sequences, more than 70% seen once. The sequenced material came from CD8+ T cells from PBMCs. The receptors shown here come from a human donor with multiple sclerosis. Each CDR3 is given with its conserved first and last residue. D genes are given only for firm matches. Only part of the rows carry a size: once, few, many, or a class if the clone is expanded.

cdr3_nt,cdr3_aa,v_call,d_call,clone_size,j_call
TGTGCCAGCAGTGAAGTGGACAGGCCGGAAGCTTTCTTT,CASSEVDRPEAFF,TRBV2,TRBD1,-,TRBJ1-1
TGTGCCTGGAGTCCTAGCGGGGTTAATGAGCAGTTCTTC,CAWSPSGVNEQFF,TRBV30,TRBD2,-,TRBJ2-1
TGTGCCAGCAGCCAAACCCCTGCGTCGCCAGAAAATCCCAATCAGCCCCAGCATTTT,CASSQTPASPENPNQPQHF,TRBV3-1,-,-,TRBJ1-5
TGTGCCAGCAGTACGGGACAGGTTGGCTCCGAGCAGTACTTC,CASSTGQVGSEQYF,TRBV27,TRBD1,-,TRBJ2-7
TGTGCCAGCAGCGACAGGGAAGGTTCACCCCTCCACTTT,CASSDREGSPLHF,TRBV12-3/TRBV12-4,TRBD1,-,TRBJ1-6
TGTGCCAGCAGCTTGGGTGACTCTGGAAACACCATATATTTT,CASSLGDSGNTIYF,TRBV5-4,-,-,TRBJ1-3
TGCGCCAGCAGCTCGGGACTGAGCAACTATGGCTACACCTTC,CASSSGLSNYGYTF,TRBV5-1,-,-,TRBJ1-2
TGTGCCAGCAGAACAGGCGGCAACACTGAAGCTTTCTTT,CASRTGGNTEAFF,TRBV27,-,-,TRBJ1-1
TGTGCCAGTAGTATAGAAGGGTCGGCCTACAATGAGCAGTTCTTC,CASSIEGSAYNEQFF,TRBV19,-,-,TRBJ2-1
TGCGCCAGCAGCCAAGATCGTTTCGGTAATTCACCCCTCCACTTT,CASSQDRFGNSPLHF,TRBV4-1,-,-,TRBJ1-6
TGTGCCAGCAGTTCCCCTCGATTGGGGAACACTGAAGCTTTCTTT,CASSSPRLGNTEAFF,TRBV27,-,-,TRBJ1-1
TGTGCCAGCACCTCGAACCCAGGGGGCTCTTGGCTGAGCAATCAGCCCCAGCATTTT,CASTSNPGGSWLSNQPQHF,TRBV28,TRBD1,once,TRBJ1-5
TGTGCCAGCAGTTGGGCGGGCCCTCGGGATGAGCAGTTCTTC,CASSWAGPRDEQFF,TRBV27,-,-,TRBJ2-1
TGTGCCAGCAGCACGCTACTAGTGTACGAGCAGTACTTC,CASSTLLVYEQYF,TRBV5-6,-,-,TRBJ2-7
TGCGCCAGCAGCGGTTCGGGACACCCAGAGGAGCCCCAGCATTTT,CASSGSGHPEEPQHF,TRBV5-1,-,-,TRBJ1-5
TGCACCAGCAGCCAAGAATATCGGATGTTAGCGGCAACCTCCTACGAGCAGTACTTC,CTSSQEYRMLAATSYEQYF,TRBV1,-,-,TRBJ2-7
TGCGCCAGCACCCAAAGCGGCTTTTTGACTGAAGCTTTCTTT,CASTQSGFLTEAFF,TRBV4-1,-,-,TRBJ1-1
TGTGCCAGCATGACGTTAGGGGAGAACACCATATATTTT,CASMTLGENTIYF,TRBV13,-,once,TRBJ1-3
TGTGCCAGCAGCTTGTTTTCGATGCCTAGCACAGATACGCAGTATTTT,CASSLFSMPSTDTQYF,TRBV5-4,-,-,TRBJ2-3
TGTGCCATTCAGGGTAGAAGCGGGGAACAGGAGCAGTTCTTC,CAIQGRSGEQEQFF,TRBV10-3,TRBD2,once,TRBJ2-1
TGTGCCAGCAGCTTAACGTCGGGGGAGCAGTACTTC,CASSLTSGEQYF,TRBV7-3,-,-,TRBJ2-7
TGCGCCAGCAGCTCCCGCGGAAGGCAGACCCAAGAGACCCAGTACTTC,CASSSRGRQTQETQYF,TRBV4-1,-,-,TRBJ2-5
TGCGCCAGCAGCCAAGAAGAGGAGAAGTACTTC,CASSQEEEKYF,TRBV4-1,-,-,TRBJ2-7
TGTGCCTGGAGGACCCTGAAGAGCTCCTACAATGAGCAGTTCTTC,CAWRTLKSSYNEQFF,TRBV30,-,-,TRBJ2-1
TGCGCCAGCAGCTTCCTTGCAGGGTCCCACCATGAGCAGTTCTTC,CASSFLAGSHHEQFF,TRBV5-1,-,-,TRBJ2-1
TGTGCCAGCAGCTCCCTGGGAAACACCATATATTTT,CASSSLGNTIYF,TRBV5-6,-,once,TRBJ1-3
TGTGCCAGTGAGCTTGGTATGGGCTATGGCTACACCTTC,CASELGMGYGYTF,TRBV19,-,once,TRBJ1-2
TGCAGCGTTGACGCTAGCGGGAGTAGGAATGAGCAGTTCTTC,CSVDASGSRNEQFF,TRBV29-1,TRBD2,-,TRBJ2-1
TGTGCCAGCAGCGGCGGTTGGACGGTGGACACTGAAGCTTTCTTT,CASSGGWTVDTEAFF,TRBV13,-,-,TRBJ1-1
TGTGCCAGCAGCCTCTGGGAAAAGAACACTGAAGCTTTCTTT,CASSLWEKNTEAFF,TRBV13,-,-,TRBJ1-1
TGTGCCAGCAGTTCGCCGGGACAGGGGTACGAGCAGTACTTC,CASSSPGQGYEQYF,TRBV27,TRBD1,few,TRBJ2-7
TGCGCCAGCAGTGATTCAGTCTACGAGCAGTACTTC,CASSDSVYEQYF,TRBV10-2,-,few,TRBJ2-7
TGTGCCAGTAGGACCGATTTCAACTATGGCTACACCTTC,CASRTDFNYGYTF,TRBV19,-,-,TRBJ1-2